This TCR beta chain was observed in a study of shared clonotypes between healthy human individuals. The wider study: Each donor contributed plates that comprised three CD4 naive, three CD4 memory, two CD8 naive and one CD8 memory.

Study-wide results and caveats: Larger estimated richness was generally recorded for naive subsets relative to memory subsets. What limited the represented genetic and exposure-history diversity was the small number of donors.

From germline, CDR1 is SGHRS and CDR2 YFSETQ. The CDR3 contains 14 residues. V was shortened by 2 bases and J by 1 base, with 8 bases between the two germline ends. CD45RO negativity and positive selection for CCR7 defined naive CD8 cells, a population that excluded terminally differentiated effector memory CD45RA+ cells. The material for each subset, its genomic DNA, was split evenly across several immunoSEQ plates. TCRdb's table, derived via immunoSEQ multiplex PCR, lists solely in-frame clones and lacks some. The table includes hundreds of thousands of clones, approximately 92% detected once. This clone was counted once. Its antigen is still unknown.

The chain links TRBV5-1 to TRBJ2-3, with D possibly matching TRBD2 (5 bases). Sequencing input: naive CD8+ T cells sorted from blood. The source of this sequence is a man younger than 45 in good health. For the CDR3, the DNA is TGCGCCAGCAGCTTACGGGGTCGCACAGATACGCAGTATTTT. Protein sequence: CASSLRGRTDTQYF. Drawing the rest from reference TRBV5-1 and TRBJ2-3, the complete variable domain is KAGVTQTPRYLIKTRGQQVTLSCSPISGHRSVSWYQQTPGQGLQFLFEYFSETQRNKGNFPGRFSGRQFSNSRSEMNVSTLELGDSALYLCASSLRGRTDTQYFGPGTRLTVL.